Given below is one T cell receptor beta chain in context. The entry originates in a study of blood T cell repertoires in COVID-19. Study information: Whether acute or convalescent, the COVID-19 samples came from the United States, Italy and Spain. T cells, B-cell-depleted T cells, or PBMCs supplied cDNA or gDNA.

Per the original methods: Reference gene primer amplification in the assay estimated nucleated cell counts. Assay: immunoSEQ multiplex PCR; the TCRdb copy retains only in-frame clones and omits some. The D gene and trimming were derived from the DNA, and the V and J assignments and clone size from that table. The sample yields about 150,000 clones, 80% to 90% seen once. The CDR3 consists of 18 residues. The junction had 11 bases not matched to a gene; V was cut back by 2 bases and J by 0 bases. Germline V CDR1 and CDR2: GTSNPN, SVGIG (reference sequence). This receptor was identified in a woman aged 50 to 65 in a cohort sampled during active or convalescent COVID-19. Sequenced input: peripheral blood. This chain uses TRBV30 with TRBJ1-3; 9 bases agree with TRBD1. CDR3 coding DNA: TGTGCCTGGAGTATGGGACAGGGTGGGGACCTCTCTGGAAACACCATATATTTT. It yields the protein CAWSMGQGGDLSGNTIYF.